This T cell receptor beta chain was captured by sequencing in a study of identical twins. This clonotype has a count of ten or more. No antigen is known for it. Germline V gene sequence: CDR1 SGHRS, CDR2 YFSETQ. The CDR3 has 15 residues. J was trimmed by 2 bases and V by 0 bases; bases with no gene match: 3. General observations from the study: Fewer insertions were carried by abundant cord blood beta clonotypes, but none was seen in memory repertoires. Recombination models fit unrelated individuals' TCR alpha sharing but underestimated twins'.

TCRdb ran MiXCR on the 5' RACE reads and lists one entry per CDR3 protein. The sample comprises approximately 300,000 distinct CDR3 sequences, roughly 9.7% of which are singletons, and around 7.1% rests with the top ten. A further study also used this sample, focusing on yellow fever vaccine responses in identical twins. That work contributes: Twins' vaccine T cell responses were reported to seem partly convergent and partly personalized.

This sequence was found in a woman aged 18-29 years in good health. The chain combines TRBV5-1 with TRBJ2-5; 8 bases map to TRBD1. The sample comprised CD8+ T cells sorted from blood. CDR3 DNA: TGCGCCAGCAGCTTGGTTGGGACAGGACAAGAGACCCAGTACTTC. Translated, it gives CASSLVGTGQETQYF.